A single sample gave rise to the 18 T cell receptor beta chains below, sequenced in a study of breast tumors, draining lymph nodes, adjacent tissues. TCRdb re-called the multiplex PCR reads with MiXCR, one entry per CDR3 protein. Of tens of thousands of distinct CDR3 sequences listed, roughly 39% are singletons. Source material: breast tumor tissue. Every receptor here comes from a female donor with breast cancer. Some clones in this sample may be carry-over from other donors' samples.

This clonotype was counted ten times or more. V and J are TRBV30 and TRBJ1-2, with TRBD1 identical over 12 bases. The CDR3 is 17 amino acids. V shed 2 bases, J shed 5 bases, and the junction held 12 bases outside the gene matches. CDR1 is GTSNPN and CDR2 is SVGIG in the germline V gene (reference sequence). CDR3 sequence (DNA): TGTGCCTGGAGTAACGCGCATCTGGGACAGGGGGCTTATGGCTACACCTTC. It codes for CAWSNAHLGQGAYGYTF.

This clonotype was found a few times. This may be a read error, as it is one base from a much larger clone. The chain recombines TRBV5-4 with TRBJ2-1, with D possibly matching TRBD1 (6 bases). Germline CDR1 is SGHNT and CDR2 is YYREEE (reference sequence). Trimming left V 0 bases short and J 1 base short, with 8 bases between. This CDR3 region has 15 residues. The CDR3 region has the DNA TGTGCCAGCAGCTTGGGTGGGACATCCTACAATGAGCAGTTCTTC. This codes for CASSLGGTSYNEQFF.

The chain couples TRBV12-3 or TRBV12-4 to TRBJ2-2; the D is unclear. Trimming removed 10 bases at V and 8 bases at J, with 8 bases between. This CDR3 has 10 residues. The CDR3 region is CATFGGELFF. Here the CDR3 DNA reads TGTGCCACCTTCGGGGGGGAGCTGTTTTTT.

This clonotype was seen many times. The chain combines TRBV11-2 with TRBJ1-1; D remains ambiguous. Trimming took off 0 bases at V and 2 bases at J, with 4 bases between the two ends. The germline V gene encodes CDR1 SGHAT and CDR2 FQNNGV. CDR3 length: 13 amino acids. The CDR3, as DNA: TGTGCCAGCAGCTTAGAGAGAAACACTGAAGCTTTCTTT. It is translated as CASSLERNTEAFF.

The chain uses TRBV7-9 and TRBJ2-2, with TRBD2 as a possible D gene (5 bases). The length of the CDR3 is 12 residues. V was clipped by 8 bases and J by 5 bases, with 9 bases between them. The germline gives CDR1 SEHNR, CDR2 FQNEAQ (reference sequence). The CDR3 loop is CASRELTGELFF. The CDR3 DNA is TGTGCCAGCCGGGAATTAACCGGGGAGCTGTTTTTT. The variable domain in full, with the rest retrieved from reference TRBV7-9 and TRBJ2-2, is DTGVSQNPRHKITKRGQNVTFRCDPISEHNRLYWYRQTLGQGPEFLTYFQNEAQLEKSRLLSDRFSAERPKGSFSTLEIQRTEQGDSAMYLCASRELTGELFFGEGSRLTVL.

This clonotype was seen a single time. The chain combines TRBV10-3 with TRBJ2-5; 9 bases match TRBD1. The germline CDR1 and CDR2 sequences are ENHRY and SYGVKD. There are 17 residues in the CDR3. V gave up 4 bases and J gave up 2 bases; unmatched junction bases: 11. CDR3 sequence: CAISAWPGQGLQETQYF. DNA of the CDR3: TGTGCCATCAGTGCTTGGCCGGGACAGGGCCTACAAGAGACCCAGTACTTC.

This clonotype was found many times. V and J are TRBV11-3 and TRBJ2-2; D perhaps matches TRBD2 (5 bases). The germline CDR1 and CDR2 sequences are SGHNT and YENEEA. Trimming removed 4 bases from V and 5 bases from J, with 5 bases in between. The CDR3 loop spans 12 amino acids. CDR3 DNA sequence: TGTGCCAGCAGCTCGGGGACCGGGGAGCTGTTTTTT. Translating it yields CASSSGTGELFF.

Many counts were recorded for this clonotype. V usage is TRBV4-1 and J usage is TRBJ2-3; perhaps TRBD1 as D (6 bases). Germline-derived CDR1 and CDR2 are MGHRA and YSYEKL. V was cut by 6 bases and J by 1 base, with 14 bases left in between. This CDR3 contains 15 residues. CDR3 bases: TGCGCCAGCAGATCGGCAGGGGTGGGCACAGATACGCAGTATTTT. Translation: CASRSAGVGTDTQYF.

This clonotype occurred many times. The V call is TRBV7-2, the J call TRBJ2-3, with a weak D call TRBD2 (5 bases). Trimming removed 5 bases from V and 1 base from J, with 16 bases in between. CDR1 and CDR2 (germline): SGHTA, FQGNSA. This CDR3 has 16 amino acids. This chain's CDR3 is CASSTEGRGGTDTQYF. CDR3 nucleotide sequence: TGTGCCAGCAGCACAGAGGGCAGAGGAGGCACAGATACGCAGTATTTT.

Points on this clonotype: A read error is possible here, since a much larger clone lies one base away. J is TRBJ2-2 and V is TRBV6-6; 8 bases align to TRBD1. The CDR3 has 15 amino acids. CDR1 is MNHNY and CDR2 is SVGAGI in the germline V gene (reference sequence). V shed 5 bases, J shed 5 bases, and the junction held 7 bases outside the gene matches. The CDR3 DNA sequence: TGTGCCAGCAGTCACAGTAGGACAGGGACCGGGGAGCTGTTTTTT. Its protein product is CASSHSRTGTGELFF.

The chain couples TRBV5-5 to TRBJ2-1; the D is unclear. V gave up 2 bases and J gave up 9 bases, with 18 bases separating them. Per germline, CDR1 SGHKS and CDR2 YYEKEE (reference sequence). CDR3 length: 15 amino acids. Here the CDR3 DNA reads TGTGCCAGCAGCTTTTCGGCGAACGCGAAACCTGAGCAGTTCTTC. Translating gives CASSFSANAKPEQFF. Based on the CDR3 plus reference TRBV5-5 and TRBJ2-1, the full variable domain is DAGVTQSPTHLIKTRGQQVTLRCSPISGHKSVSWYQQVLGQGPQFIFQYYEKEERGRGNFPDRFSARQFPNYSSELNVNALLLGDSALYLCASSFSANAKPEQFFGPGTRLTVL.

This clonotype was counted at least ten times. The rearrangement uses TRBV20-1 and TRBJ2-7, with D uncertain. Germline V lookup: CDR1 DFQATT, CDR2 SNEGSKA (reference sequence). The CDR3 is 12 residues long. The V end was cut by 4 bases, the J end by 12 bases, with 19 bases between. CDR3 sequence: CSATLGHTRRYF. The CDR3 region has the DNA TGCAGTGCTACCCTGGGTCATACCCGGCGGTACTTC.

Note on this clonotype: This clone may be a read error of a much larger clone one base away. The V call is TRBV6-1, the J call TRBJ2-7; D may be TRBD2 (6 bases). Trimming took 5 bases from V and 3 from J, leaving 11 bases between them. Germline CDR1 and CDR2: MNHNS and SASEGT. This CDR3 has 13 residues. The CDR3 reads CASSLGGNYEQYF. CDR3 coding DNA: TGTGCCAGCAGTCTGGGGGGAAACTACGAGCAGTACTTC.

This clonotype has a count of ten or more. The gene calls are TRBV11-1 and TRBJ2-7, with D tentatively TRBD2 (5 bases). V gave up 4 bases and J gave up 3 bases, with 13 bases separating them. The CDR3 length is 14 residues. Per germline, CDR1 SGHAT and CDR2 FQDESV (reference sequence). This CDR3 is CASSSMAGFYEQYF. For the CDR3, the DNA is TGTGCCAGCAGCTCAATGGCGGGCTTCTACGAGCAGTACTTC.

The V and J genes are TRBV9 and TRBJ1-6, with 9 nucleotides matching TRBD1. The CDR3 extends over 14 amino acids. Unmatched junction bases numbered 2, after V lost 0 bases and J lost 10 bases. The germline V gene has CDR1 SGDLS and CDR2 YYNGEE. CDR3 nucleotides: TGTGCCAGCAGCGTAGAGGACAGGGGCTCACCCCTCCACTTT. Its protein product is CASSVEDRGSPLHF.

This clonotype has ten or more counts. V gene TRBV4-3 combines with J gene TRBJ2-7; D uncertain. Trimming stripped 5 bases from V and 3 bases from J, with 17 bases between. Germline V lookup: CDR1 LGHNA, CDR2 YSLEER. This CDR3 comprises 15 residues. The CDR3 here is CASSVDPSRVYEQYF. The CDR3 bases are TGCGCCAGCAGCGTAGACCCAAGTAGGGTCTACGAGCAGTACTTC.

This clonotype was recorded at least ten times. The CDR3 DNA is TGCGCCAGCAGCTTGGGGGGGGTGGATTCACCCCTCCACTTT. Translated: CASSLGGVDSPLHF. The chain is built from TRBV5-1 and TRBJ1-6; possible D gene TRBD1, 5 bases. This CDR3 contains 14 residues. The germline V gene encodes CDR1 SGHRS and CDR2 YFSETQ. The ends were cut back, 0 bases at V and 8 bases at J, with 9 bases in the middle.

This clonotype was seen a few times. The rearrangement links TRBV20-1 to TRBJ2-5; D is undetermined. V was cut by 3 bases and J by 7 bases, with 18 bases left in between. CDR3 length: 14 amino acids. Germline-derived CDR1 and CDR2 are DFQATT and SNEGSKA (reference sequence). The CDR3 DNA sequence: TGCAGTGCTAGGTCGGACGCGAGGTTCGCGACCCAGTACTTC. It codes for CSARSDARFATQYF.